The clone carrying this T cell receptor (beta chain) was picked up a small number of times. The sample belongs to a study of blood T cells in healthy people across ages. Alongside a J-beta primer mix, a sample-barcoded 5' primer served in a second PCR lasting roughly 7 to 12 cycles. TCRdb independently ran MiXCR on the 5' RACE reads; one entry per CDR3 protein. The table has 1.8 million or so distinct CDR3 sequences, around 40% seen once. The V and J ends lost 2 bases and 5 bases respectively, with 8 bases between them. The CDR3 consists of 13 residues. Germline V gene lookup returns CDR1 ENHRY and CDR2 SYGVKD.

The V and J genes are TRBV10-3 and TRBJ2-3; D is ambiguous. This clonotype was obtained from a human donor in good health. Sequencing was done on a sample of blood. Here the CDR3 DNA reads TGTGCCATCAGTGAGAAGGCTAAAGATACGCAGTATTTT. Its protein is CAISEKAKDTQYF.